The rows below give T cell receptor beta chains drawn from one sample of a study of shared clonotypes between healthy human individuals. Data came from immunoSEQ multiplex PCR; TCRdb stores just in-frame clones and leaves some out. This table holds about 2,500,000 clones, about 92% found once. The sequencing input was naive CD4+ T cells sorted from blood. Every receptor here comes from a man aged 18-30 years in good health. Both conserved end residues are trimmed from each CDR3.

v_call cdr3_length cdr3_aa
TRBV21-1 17 ASSKIVSWANGTTYEQY
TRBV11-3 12 ASSLGGQRETQY
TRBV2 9 ASLLSYEQY
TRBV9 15 ASSVAGNPGTVAEQY
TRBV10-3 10 AISWTGDGYT
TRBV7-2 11 ASTRRGTGELF
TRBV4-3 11 ASSQDLGRWLF
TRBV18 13 ASSLDDSPNTEAF
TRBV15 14 ATSNGESGTGNTIY
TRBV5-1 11 ASSLVGVTEAF
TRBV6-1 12 ASSRGRQQETQY
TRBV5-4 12 ASSRTRVDTEAF
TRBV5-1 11 ASSLGNNSPLH
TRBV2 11 ASRQRDTGELF
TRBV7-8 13 ASSWKTAGGNEQF
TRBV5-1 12 ASSKGTTQETQY
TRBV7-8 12 ASSPPAGGSEQY
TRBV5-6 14 ASTWGGGGSIYEQY
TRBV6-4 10 ASSDQGTRKF
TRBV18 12 ASSPGQDNQPQH
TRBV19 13 ASSIRGSMNTEAF
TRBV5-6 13 ASSRPTSGQETQY
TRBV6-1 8 ASRNYEQY
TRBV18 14 ASSPVDGFSNQPQH